Listed here is a single T cell receptor beta chain. The germline V gene encodes CDR1 SGDLS and CDR2 YYNGEE. With 3 bases clipped from V and 4 bases from J, the junction kept 4 bases outside the gene matches. The CDR3 length is 15 residues. The data stem from a study of OX40 agonist ivuxolimab in advanced cancers. The assay was immunoSEQ multiplex PCR, and TCRdb's table has in-frame clones only and misses some. The repertoire holds 25,000 to 40,000 clones, with roughly 82% as singletons. This TCR was sampled from an adult with an advanced solid tumor such as melanoma, head and neck, liver or kidney cancer. The source material was CD4+ or CD8+ T cells sorted from blood, sampled in a trial of the OX40 agonist ivuxolimab. The V and J genes are TRBV9 and TRBJ2-2, with TRBD2 matching over 9 bases. In DNA form, the CDR3 reads TGTGCCAGCAGCGATGGGACTAGCTCCACCGGGGAGCTGTTTTTT. The encoded protein is CASSDGTSSTGELFF.